One and the same sample provided the 23 T cell receptor beta chains below, sequenced in a study of response to subunit inactivated influenza vaccine. A single record per CDR3 protein comes from TCRdb applying MiXCR to the RT-PCR reads. The sample yields 650,000 to 800,000 distinct CDR3 sequences, about 18% seen once. The input for sequencing was PBMCs from blood, taken 5 days after vaccination. The receptors come from a man between 45 and 60 years old who received an inactivated influenza vaccine.

The sample holds a few counts of this clonotype. J is TRBJ1-5 and V is TRBV4-1; weak D call: TRBD1 (5 bases). Per germline, CDR1 MGHRA and CDR2 YSYEKL. The V end was cut by 1 base, the J end by 6 bases, with 22 bases between. CDR3 length: 18 residues. DNA of the CDR3: TGCGCCAGCAGCCAAGGTACCGCCGTGTCAGGGTTGGGTCAGCCCCAGCATTTT. This gives the protein CASSQGTAVSGLGQPQHF.

This chain uses TRBV12-3 or TRBV12-4 with TRBJ2-3; 7 positions match TRBD2. J gave up 2 bases and V 0 bases, and 5 bases lay outside the gene matches. The CDR3 totals 16 residues. DNA for the CDR3: TGTGCCAGCAGTTTAGCGCGGCGGGAGACCACAGATACGCAGTATTTT. Amino acid sequence: CASSLARRETTDTQYF.

In its sample, this clonotype was seen many times. The CDR3 here is CSARTGTANTGELFF. The CDR3 DNA is TGCAGCGCTCGGACCGGGACAGCGAACACCGGGGAGCTGTTTTTT. The gene calls are TRBV20-1 and TRBJ2-2; TRBD1 agrees at 7 bases. CDR1 is DFQATT, CDR2 SNEGSKA, per germline (reference sequence). This CDR3 region has 15 residues.

There are a few counts of this clonotype. This rearrangement joins TRBV7-3 to TRBJ1-3, with D hard to call. V was cut by 0 bases and J by 0 bases, with 12 bases left in between. Germline V gene sequence: CDR1 SGHTA, CDR2 FQGTGA. This CDR3 contains 17 residues. CDR3 DNA: TGTGCCAGCAGCTTAACCCCCAGATATTGCTCTGGAAACACCATATATTTT. It translates to CASSLTPRYCSGNTIYF.

This clonotype was found many times. This chain uses TRBV4-2 with TRBJ2-3; D might be TRBD1 (5 bases). The CDR3 runs to 18 residues. Trimming stripped 0 bases from V and 2 bases from J, with 18 bases between. The germline gives CDR1 LGHNA, CDR2 YNFKEQ. The CDR3 sequence: CASSQDSTGYLDTDTQYF. CDR3 bases: TGTGCCAGCAGCCAAGATTCCACAGGTTATCTCGACACAGATACGCAGTATTTT.

The J gene is TRBJ1-6, the V gene TRBV12-3 or TRBV12-4, with D possibly being TRBD1 (5 bases). CDR3 length: 13 residues. Trimming cost V 3 bases and J 10 bases, with 10 bases left between them. The CDR3 DNA reads as TGTGCCAGCAGTTTTTCTGGGGGGTCACCCCTCCACTTT. It codes for CASSFSGGSPLHF.

This clonotype has only a few counts. V is TRBV6-5 and J is TRBJ2-7, with TRBD1 identical over 10 bases. After removal of 10 bases from V and 9 bases from J, the junction contained 9 bases not matched to a gene. The V gene's germline CDR1 is MNHEY and CDR2 SVGAGI. This CDR3 is 12 amino acids long. In nucleotides, the CDR3 is TGTGCCACCTGGACAGGGGGGTCGAGGCAGTACTTC. This encodes CATWTGGSRQYF.

This clonotype came up many times. This chain joins TRBV12-3 or TRBV12-4 and TRBJ2-5; 9 bases fit TRBD2. The CDR3 contains 13 residues. The ends lost 6 bases at V and 4 bases at J; junction bases unmatched: 3. This CDR3 is CASSSLAGETQYF. The CDR3 DNA is TGTGCCAGCAGCTCACTAGCGGGAGAGACCCAGTACTTC.

V usage is TRBV29-1 and J usage is TRBJ2-7; 9 positions match TRBD2. Germline assignment: CDR1 SQVTM and CDR2 ANQGSEA. CDR3 length: 13 residues. V trimming: 5 bases; J trimming: 4 bases; junction bases outside the gene matches: 6. CDR3 amino acids: CSVNWRGGYEQYF. CDR3 coding DNA: TGCAGCGTTAATTGGCGGGGGGGTTACGAGCAGTACTTC.

This clonotype was picked up many times. The chain employs TRBV20-1 and TRBJ2-1, with 7 nucleotides matching TRBD1. Germline V gene data show CDR1 as DFQATT and CDR2 as SNEGSKA (reference sequence). This CDR3 region has 17 residues. Unmatched junction bases numbered 20, after V lost 6 bases and J lost 6 bases. DNA for the CDR3: TGCAGTGCCTACCTGGGACAGAGAAGGATGAACCGCAATGAGCAGTTCTTC. This sequence encodes CSAYLGQRRMNRNEQFF.

The V and J genes are TRBV29-1 and TRBJ2-3; 9 bases map to TRBD2. Germline lookup yields CDR1 SQVTM and CDR2 ANQGSEA. With V trimmed by 4 bases and J by 2 bases, 4 bases remained unmatched. The CDR3 covers 14 residues. CDR3 nucleotides: TGCAGCGTTGCTAGCGGGGTATACACAGATACGCAGTATTTT. Translation gives CSVASGVYTDTQYF.

The rearrangement links TRBV27 to TRBJ2-7; TRBD2 matches 11 bases. The CDR3 covers 16 residues. Germline trimming cut 5 bases from V and 5 bases from J; bases unmatched to any gene: 11. Germline V lookup: CDR1 MNHEY, CDR2 SMNVEV (reference sequence). CDR3 DNA: TGTGCCAGCAGTCGCCTTGGACTAGCGGGTTCCCACGAGCAGTACTTC. The encoded protein is CASSRLGLAGSHEQYF.

The chain uses TRBV4-3 and TRBJ1-6; the D is unclear. CDR3 size: 15 residues. Germline CDR1 LGHNA, CDR2 YSLEER. V was clipped by 4 bases and J by 9 bases, with 16 bases between them. The CDR3 DNA is TGCGCCAGCAGCCGAGGCAGTCGGGGTAGTTCACCCCTCCACTTT. It is translated as CASSRGSRGSSPLHF.

Only a few counts were recorded for this clonotype. The genes are TRBV3-1 and TRBJ2-5, with D possibly matching TRBD2 (5 bases). Per the germline V gene, CDR1 is LGHDT and CDR2 is YNNKEL (reference sequence). The CDR3 covers 16 residues. V dropped 0 bases and J dropped 2 bases, with 13 bases sitting between them. The chain's CDR3 is CASSQEFRGVQETQYF. CDR3 coding DNA: TGTGCCAGCAGCCAAGAGTTTCGGGGAGTACAAGAGACCCAGTACTTC.

The CDR3 here is CASSRDRLFGNTIYF. Written as DNA, the CDR3 is TGTGCCAGCAGCCGGGACAGACTTTTTGGAAACACCATATATTTT. V and J are TRBV4-2 and TRBJ1-3; TRBD1 matches 7 bases. The CDR3 covers 15 residues. The V and J ends lost 4 bases and 3 bases, in that order; junction bases with no gene match: 6. CDR1 and CDR2 (germline): LGHNA, YNFKEQ.

This clonotype was detected a few times. The rearrangement uses TRBV20-1 and TRBJ2-7; TRBD1 matches at 10 bases. CDR1 DFQATT and CDR2 SNEGSKA come from the germline V gene (reference sequence). V trimming: 6 bases; J trimming: 5 bases; junction bases outside the gene matches: 7. CDR3 size: 13 residues. The CDR3 coding sequence is TGCAGTGCCAGGGGGACAGGGGCAAACGAGCAGTACTTC. This encodes CSARGTGANEQYF.

This chain connects TRBV9 to TRBJ2-1; 9 bases agree with TRBD1. The CDR3 consists of 19 residues. V lost 3 bases to trimming and J lost 1 base; unmatched junction nucleotides: 14. Germline CDR1 is SGDLS and CDR2 is YYNGEE. The CDR3, as DNA: TGTGCCAGCAGCGCCCGCTACGACCCCGGGACAGGGTCCTACAATGAGCAGTTCTTC. The encoded protein is CASSARYDPGTGSYNEQFF.

This clonotype was seen repeatedly, ten times or more. This chain connects TRBV12-3 or TRBV12-4 to TRBJ2-3; 11 bases agree with TRBD2. Trimming cost V 6 bases and J 4 bases; bases outside gene matches: 6. This CDR3 comprises 15 residues. The CDR3 bases are TGTGCCAGCAGCCTGACTAGCGGGGCTTCAGATACGCAGTATTTT. Translating gives CASSLTSGASDTQYF.

The rearrangement links TRBV25-1 to TRBJ2-2; the D is unclear. With 6 bases removed from V and 4 bases from J, the gap between germline ends came to 9 bases. CDR3 length: 13 residues. CDR1 and CDR2 (germline): MGHDK, SYGVNS. The CDR3 sequence is CASRIGVTGELFF. The CDR3, as DNA: TGTGCCAGCAGGATTGGGGTCACCGGGGAGCTGTTTTTT.

The chain is built from TRBV7-9 and TRBJ2-7; the D is unclear. CDR1 and CDR2 from the germline V gene are SEHNR and FQNEAQ (reference sequence). This CDR3 comprises 15 residues. Trimming took 5 bases from V and 2 from J, leaving 16 bases between them. CDR3 nucleotides: TGTGCCAGCAGCCCCTATGGCGGCGGAACCTACGAGCAGTACTTC. It encodes CASSPYGGGTYEQYF.

The J gene is TRBJ2-7, the V gene TRBV11-2; D may be TRBD1 or TRBD2 (5 bases each). The germline CDR1 and CDR2 sequences are SGHAT and FQNNGV. Trimming shortened V by 4 bases and J by 7 bases, and 17 bases separated the two germline ends. The CDR3 sequence is 14 residues long. As DNA, the CDR3 is TGTGCCAGCAGCTCACACTCGGGACCGGGGGAGCAGTACTTC. Its translation is CASSSHSGPGEQYF. Supplemented by reference TRBV11-2 and TRBJ2-7, the full variable domain reads EAGVAQSPRYKIIEKRQSVAFWCNPISGHATLYWYQQILGQGPKLLIQFQNNGVVDDSQLPKDRFSAERLKGVDSTLKIQPAKLEDSAVYLCASSSHSGPGEQYFGPGTRLTVT.

This clonotype has only a few counts. The chain links TRBV25-1 to TRBJ1-2; D remains ambiguous. The CDR3 contains 13 residues. The germline V gene encodes CDR1 MGHDK and CDR2 SYGVNS. V was cut by 3 bases and J by 2 bases, with 7 bases left in between. The CDR3 DNA reads as TGTGCCAGCAGTGATTGGGGAAACTATGGCTACACCTTC. It yields the protein CASSDWGNYGYTF.

The chain combines TRBV25-1 with TRBJ1-4, with a possible D match to TRBD1 (5 bases). This CDR3 region has 13 residues. Germline CDR1 and CDR2: MGHDK and SYGVNS. Deletions cut 4 bases from V and 7 bases from J, with 10 bases between. The CDR3 is CASSGGFGEKLFF. For the CDR3, the DNA is TGTGCCAGCAGTGGGGGGTTTGGTGAAAAACTGTTTTTT.